The clone carrying this T cell receptor beta chain was found many times. As yet, its antigen is unknown. This CDR3 is built from 17 residues. The data are from a study of spatial heterogeneity in lung cancer. Documented time point: sample taken at primary tumor resection. Whole RNA from tumor, nontumor lung or frozen PBMC was sequenced unsorted. Findings of the study overall: The appearance of ubiquitous expanded tumor TCRs in blood was greater at resection than follow-up.

One entry per CDR3 protein results from TCRdb running MiXCR on the 5' RACE reads. In the table there are more than 60,000 distinct CDR3 sequences, approximately 6% of which are singletons. The clonotype originates from a female donor with early-stage non-small cell lung cancer. This rearrangement joins TRBV21-1 to TRBJ2-6; the table's D call, TRBD2, has no DNA check behind it. TRBV21-1 is annotated as a pseudogene. The sequenced sample was PBMCs, obtained at surgery. The DNA for the CDR3 is TGTGCCAGCAGCAAAGTCTCGCGGGGCACTGGGGCCAACGTCCTGACTTTC. This sequence encodes CASSKVSRGTGANVLTF.